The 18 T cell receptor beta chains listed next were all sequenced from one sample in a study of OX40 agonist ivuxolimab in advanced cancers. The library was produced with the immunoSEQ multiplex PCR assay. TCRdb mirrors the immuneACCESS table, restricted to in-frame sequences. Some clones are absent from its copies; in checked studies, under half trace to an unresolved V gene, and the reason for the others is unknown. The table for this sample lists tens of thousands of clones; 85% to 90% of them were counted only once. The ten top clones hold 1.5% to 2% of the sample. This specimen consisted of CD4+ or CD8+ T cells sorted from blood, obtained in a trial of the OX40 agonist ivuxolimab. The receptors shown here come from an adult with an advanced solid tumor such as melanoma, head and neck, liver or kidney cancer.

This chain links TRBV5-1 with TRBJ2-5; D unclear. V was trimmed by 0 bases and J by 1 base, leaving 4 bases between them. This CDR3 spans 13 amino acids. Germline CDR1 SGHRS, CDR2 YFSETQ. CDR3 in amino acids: CASSLVIQETQYF. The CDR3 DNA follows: TGCGCCAGCAGCTTGGTTATCCAAGAGACCCAGTACTTC.

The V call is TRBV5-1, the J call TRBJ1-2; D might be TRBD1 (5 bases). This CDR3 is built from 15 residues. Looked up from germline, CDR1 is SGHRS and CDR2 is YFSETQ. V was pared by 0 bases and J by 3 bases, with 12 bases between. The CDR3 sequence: CASSLVQGTDYGYTF. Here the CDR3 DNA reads TGCGCCAGCAGCTTGGTGCAGGGAACAGACTATGGCTACACCTTC.

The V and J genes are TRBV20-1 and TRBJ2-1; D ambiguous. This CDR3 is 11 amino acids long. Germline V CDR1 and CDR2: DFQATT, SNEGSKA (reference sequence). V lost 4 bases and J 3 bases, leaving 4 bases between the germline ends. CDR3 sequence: CSAIYYNEQFF. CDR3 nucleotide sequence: TGCAGTGCTATCTACTACAATGAGCAGTTCTTC.

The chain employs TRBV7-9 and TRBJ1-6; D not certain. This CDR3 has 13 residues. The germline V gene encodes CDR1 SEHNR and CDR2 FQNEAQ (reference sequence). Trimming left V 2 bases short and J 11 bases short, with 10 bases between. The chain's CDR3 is CASSLSADPPLHF. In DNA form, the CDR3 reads TGTGCCAGCAGCTTAAGCGCGGATCCACCCCTCCACTTT.

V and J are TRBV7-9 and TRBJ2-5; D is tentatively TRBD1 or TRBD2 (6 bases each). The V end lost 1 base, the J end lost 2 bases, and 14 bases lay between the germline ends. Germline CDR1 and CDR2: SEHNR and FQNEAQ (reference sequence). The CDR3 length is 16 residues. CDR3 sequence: CASSLGRGAIQETQYF. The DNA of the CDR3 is TGTGCCAGCAGCTTAGGAAGGGGGGCCATTCAAGAGACCCAGTACTTC.

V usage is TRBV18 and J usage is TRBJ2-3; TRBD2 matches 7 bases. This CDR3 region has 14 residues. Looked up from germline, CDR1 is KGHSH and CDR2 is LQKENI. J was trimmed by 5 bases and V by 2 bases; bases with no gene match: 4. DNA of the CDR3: TGTGCCAGCTCACCAGGGGCGGGAGAAGATACGCAGTATTTT. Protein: CASSPGAGEDTQYF.

The CDR3 region is CASSNPYRSLSNTQYF. DNA for the CDR3: TGTGCCAGCTCAAACCCCTATAGATCCCTCAGCAACACCCAGTACTTC. The chain employs TRBV7-6 and TRBJ2-5; D unresolved. CDR3 length: 16 amino acids. Looked up from germline, CDR1 is SGHVS and CDR2 is FNYEAQ. Trimming took off 8 bases at V and 8 bases at J, with 27 bases between the two ends.

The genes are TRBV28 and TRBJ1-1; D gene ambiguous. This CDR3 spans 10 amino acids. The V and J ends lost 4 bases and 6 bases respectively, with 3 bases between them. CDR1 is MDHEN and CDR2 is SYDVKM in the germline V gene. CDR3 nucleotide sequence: TGTGCCAGCAGTTCGCCTGAAGCTTTCTTT. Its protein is CASSSPEAFF.

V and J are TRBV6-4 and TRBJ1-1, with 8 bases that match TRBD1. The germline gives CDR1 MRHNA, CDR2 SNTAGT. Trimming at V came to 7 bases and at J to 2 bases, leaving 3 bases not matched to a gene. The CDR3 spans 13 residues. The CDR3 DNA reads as TGTGCCAGCAAAGGACAGGGCAACACTGAAGCTTTCTTT. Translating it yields CASKGQGNTEAFF.

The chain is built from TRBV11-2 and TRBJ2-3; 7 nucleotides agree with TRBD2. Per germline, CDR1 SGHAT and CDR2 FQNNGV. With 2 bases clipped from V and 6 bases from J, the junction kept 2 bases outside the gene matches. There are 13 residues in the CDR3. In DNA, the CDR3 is TGTGCCAGCAGCTTAACTAGCGTGGATACGCAGTATTTT. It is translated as CASSLTSVDTQYF.

This CDR3 reads CATLGNTEAFF. In DNA, the CDR3 is TGTGCCACCCTGGGGAACACTGAAGCTTTCTTT. The rearrangement joins TRBV19 to TRBJ1-1; unclear D gene. Trimming removed 10 bases from V and 1 base from J, with 7 bases in between. The CDR3 sequence is 11 residues long. CDR1 and CDR2 from the germline V gene are LNHDA and SQIVND (reference sequence).

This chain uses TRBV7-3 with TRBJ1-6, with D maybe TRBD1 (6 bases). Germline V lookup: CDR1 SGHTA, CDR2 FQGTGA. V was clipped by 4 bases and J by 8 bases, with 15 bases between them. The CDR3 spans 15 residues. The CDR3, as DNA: TGTGCCAGCAGCTCTGGACAGCTGGGCTATTCACCCCTCCACTTT. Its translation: CASSSGQLGYSPLHF.

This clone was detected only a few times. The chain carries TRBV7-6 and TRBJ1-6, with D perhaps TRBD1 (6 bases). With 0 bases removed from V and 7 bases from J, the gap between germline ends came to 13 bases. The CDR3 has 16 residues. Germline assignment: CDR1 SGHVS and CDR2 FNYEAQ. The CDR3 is CASSLALRQGNSPLHF. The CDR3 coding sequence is TGTGCCAGCAGCTTAGCGCTACGGCAGGGGAATTCACCCCTCCACTTT.

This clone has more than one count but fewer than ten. The DNA of the CDR3 is TGTGCCAGCAGCTTAGAACTGAACACTGAAGCTTTCTTT. The encoded protein is CASSLELNTEAFF. The J gene is TRBJ1-1, the V gene TRBV5-4; no clear D gene. CDR3 length: 13 amino acids. Trimming removed 2 bases from V and 0 bases from J, with 5 bases in between. Per germline, CDR1 SGHNT and CDR2 YYREEE (reference sequence). Combining the CDR3 with reference TRBV5-4 and TRBJ1-1 gives the whole variable domain ETGVTQSPTHLIKTRGQQVTLRCSSQSGHNTVSWYQQALGQGPQFIFQYYREEENGRGNFPPRFSGLQFPNYSSELNVNALELDDSALYLCASSLELNTEAFFGQGTRLTVV.

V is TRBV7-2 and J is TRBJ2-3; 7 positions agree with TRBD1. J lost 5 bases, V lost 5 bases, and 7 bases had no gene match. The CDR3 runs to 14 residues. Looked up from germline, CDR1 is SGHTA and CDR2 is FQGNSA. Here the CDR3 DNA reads TGTGCCAGCAGCCGTGCTACAGGGGAAGATACGCAGTATTTT. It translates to CASSRATGEDTQYF.

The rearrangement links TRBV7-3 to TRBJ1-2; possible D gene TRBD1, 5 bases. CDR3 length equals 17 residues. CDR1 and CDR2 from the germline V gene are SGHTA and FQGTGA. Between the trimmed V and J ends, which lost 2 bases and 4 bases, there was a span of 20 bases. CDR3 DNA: TGTGCCAGCAGCTTAGTACGGGGCGGCACAGAAGTCTATGGCTACACCTTC. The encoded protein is CASSLVRGGTEVYGYTF. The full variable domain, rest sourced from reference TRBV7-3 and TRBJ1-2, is GAGVSQTPSNKVTEKGKYVELRCDPISGHTALYWYRQSLGQGPEFLIYFQGTGAADDSGLPNDRFFAVRPEGSVSTLKIQRTERGDSAVYLCASSLVRGGTEVYGYTFGSGTRLTVV.

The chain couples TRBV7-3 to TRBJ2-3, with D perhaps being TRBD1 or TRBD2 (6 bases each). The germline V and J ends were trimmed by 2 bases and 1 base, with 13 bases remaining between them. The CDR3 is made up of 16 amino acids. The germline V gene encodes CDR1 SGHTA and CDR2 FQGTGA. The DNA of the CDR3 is TGTGCCAGCAGCTTAGAGTCCGGGGGCGGCACAGATACGCAGTATTTT. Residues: CASSLESGGGTDTQYF.

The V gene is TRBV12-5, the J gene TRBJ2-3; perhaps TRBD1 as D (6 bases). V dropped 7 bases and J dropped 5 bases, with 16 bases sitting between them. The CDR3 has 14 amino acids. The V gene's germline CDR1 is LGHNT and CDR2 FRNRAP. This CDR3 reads CASALRGIGDTQYF. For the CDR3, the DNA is TGTGCTAGTGCCTTGAGGGGGATCGGAGATACGCAGTATTTT. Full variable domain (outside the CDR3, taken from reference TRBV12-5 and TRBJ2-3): DARVTQTPRHKVTEMGQEVTMRCQPILGHNTVFWYRQTMMQGLELLAYFRNRAPLDDSGMPKDRFSAEMPDATLATLKIQPSEPRDSAVYFCASALRGIGDTQYFGPGTRLTVL.